This TCR beta chain stems from a study of blood T cell repertoires in COVID-19. At the level of the study: Samples taken during acute and convalescent COVID-19 were collected in the United States, Italy and Spain. The cDNA or gDNA used as material had been derived from T cells, B-cell-depleted T cells, or PBMCs.

V was pared by 0 bases and J by 6 bases, with 13 bases between. The germline V gene has CDR1 SGDLS and CDR2 YYNGEE. The CDR3 is 14 amino acids. Authors' analysis steps: Amplification of reference gene primers was used by the study to estimate nucleated cell counts. TCRdb's table, derived via immunoSEQ multiplex PCR, lists solely in-frame clones and lacks some. V and J calls and clone size follow that table, whereas D and trimming were derived from the DNA. The sample has roughly 100,000 clones, around 88% seen once; the top ten hold about 3.2%. The sequence came from a human donor in a cohort sampled during active COVID-19. The chain is built from TRBV9 and TRBJ2-7; D perhaps matches TRBD2 (5 bases). Sequenced sample: peripheral blood. The DNA of the CDR3 is TGTGCCAGCAGCGTAGGAAGTAGCGCCTTCGAGCAGTACTTC. Amino acid sequence: CASSVGSSAFEQYF.